This is a list of T cell receptor beta chains from one sample in a study of Graves' ophthalmopathy and Graves' hyperthyroidism. TCRdb re-derived calls from the multiplex PCR reads in MiXCR, one entry per CDR3 protein. This sample yields about 620,000 distinct CDR3 sequences, of which about 20% are seen a single time; approximately 6.9% belongs to the top ten. The sequencing input was peripheral blood. These TCRs come from a woman younger than 35 with stable Graves' hyperthyroidism. Some clones in this sample may be carry-over from other donors' samples. The CDR3 runs from the conserved cysteine through the conserved F or W. A D gene is named only where the DNA matches it firmly. Clone sizes are given selectively: once, few, many, or a class where the clone is expanded.

CDR3: CATSRGTGTNYGYTF
DNA: TGTGCCACCAGCAGAGGGACAGGCACTAACTATGGCTACACCTTC
J: TRBJ1-2
V: TRBV15
D: TRBD1
size: many

CDR3: CASSFLAATGELFF
DNA: TGTGCCAGCAGCTTTCTCGCGGCAACCGGGGAGCTGTTTTTT
J: TRBJ2-2
V: TRBV7-2
D: NA
size: many

CDR3: CASSPGTGGDYGYTF
DNA: TGTGCCAGCAGCCCAGGGACAGGGGGTGACTATGGCTACACCTTC
J: TRBJ1-2
V: TRBV6-1
D: TRBD1
size: many

CDR3: CASSLVIRAPFSGNTIYF
DNA: TGTGCCAGCAGCTTAGTCATCAGGGCCCCATTCTCTGGAAACACCATATATTTT
J: TRBJ1-3
V: TRBV11-2
D: NA
size: NA

CDR3: CASSYDRGTEAFF
DNA: TGTGCCAGCAGTTACGACCGGGGGACTGAAGCTTTCTTT
J: TRBJ1-1
V: TRBV6-5
D: NA
size: many

CDR3: CASEFAQNQPQHF
DNA: TGTGCCAGCGAGTTCGCTCAGAATCAGCCCCAGCATTTT
J: TRBJ1-5
V: TRBV6-5
D: NA
size: many

CDR3: CASRRGERAFF
DNA: TGTGCCAGCAGAAGGGGGGAGCGAGCTTTCTTT
J: TRBJ1-1
V: TRBV6-1
D: NA
size: many

CDR3: CASSQGGQSNSPLHF
DNA: TGTGCCAGCAGCCAAGGGGGACAGTCTAATTCACCCCTCCACTTT
J: TRBJ1-6
V: TRBV3-1
D: TRBD1
size: few

CDR3: CATSTLGRGYTF
DNA: TGTGCCACCAGCACCCTCGGAAGGGGCTACACCTTC
J: TRBJ1-2
V: TRBV15
D: NA
size: NA

CDR3: CASSEGINYGYTF
DNA: TGCGCCAGCAGTGAAGGCATTAATTATGGCTACACCTTC
J: TRBJ1-2
V: TRBV10-1
D: NA
size: many

CDR3: CASSLYASRQGMNSPLHF
DNA: TGTGCCAGCAGTTTATATGCATCACGACAGGGTATGAATTCACCCCTCCACTTT
J: TRBJ1-6
V: TRBV27
D: TRBD1
size: NA

CDR3: CAIRTGQETQYF
DNA: TGTGCCATTCGGACAGGCCAAGAGACCCAGTACTTC
J: TRBJ2-5
V: TRBV10-3
D: TRBD1
size: NA

CDR3: CASSLSTGTVSNQPQHF
DNA: TGTGCCAGCAGTTTGTCAACGGGGACGGTAAGCAATCAGCCCCAGCATTTT
J: TRBJ1-5
V: TRBV12-3/TRBV12-4
D: NA
size: few

CDR3: CASSVLGAFF
DNA: TGTGCCAGCAGTGTGCTGGGAGCTTTCTTT
J: TRBJ1-1
V: TRBV6-1
D: NA
size: many

CDR3: CASSADAWETQYF
DNA: TGTGCCAGCAGTGCCGACGCGTGGGAGACCCAGTACTTC
J: TRBJ2-5
V: TRBV2
D: NA
size: many

CDR3: CASSYSDGSAAPLHF
DNA: TGTGCCAGCAGTTACTCTGACGGTTCGGCGGCACCCCTCCACTTT
J: TRBJ1-6
V: TRBV6-5
D: NA
size: many

CDR3: CASSSRSTGRSYEQYF
DNA: TGTGCCAGCAGCTCCCGATCGACAGGGCGCTCCTACGAGCAGTACTTC
J: TRBJ2-7
V: TRBV11-2
D: TRBD1
size: many

CDR3: CASSVYQGDTGELFF
DNA: TGTGCCAGCAGTGTCTATCAGGGGGACACCGGGGAGCTGTTTTTT
J: TRBJ2-2
V: TRBV6-1
D: TRBD1
size: NA